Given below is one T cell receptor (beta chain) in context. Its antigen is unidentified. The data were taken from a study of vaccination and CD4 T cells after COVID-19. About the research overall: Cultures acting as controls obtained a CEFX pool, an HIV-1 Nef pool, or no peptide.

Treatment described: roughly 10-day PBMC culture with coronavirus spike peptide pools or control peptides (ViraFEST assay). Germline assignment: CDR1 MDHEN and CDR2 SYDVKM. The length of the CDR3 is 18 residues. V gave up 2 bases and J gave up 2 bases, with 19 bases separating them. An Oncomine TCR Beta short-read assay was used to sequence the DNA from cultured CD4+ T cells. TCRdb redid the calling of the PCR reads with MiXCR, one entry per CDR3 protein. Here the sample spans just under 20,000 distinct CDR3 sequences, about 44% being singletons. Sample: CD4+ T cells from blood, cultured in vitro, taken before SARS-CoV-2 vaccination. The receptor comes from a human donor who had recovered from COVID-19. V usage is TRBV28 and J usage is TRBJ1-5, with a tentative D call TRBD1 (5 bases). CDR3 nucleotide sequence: TGTGCCAGCAGTTTACCCCCTGGGACGGCGATGGGCAATCAGCCCCAGCATTTT. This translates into CASSLPPGTAMGNQPQHF.